The 28 T cell receptor beta chains in this list originate from one sample, sequenced in a study of T cell repertoires in cytomegalovirus infection (dated by TCRdb to the late 2010s). The listed sequencing device is Illumina HiSeq 1500. TCRdb itself trimmed the public reads at Q25 with fastp, ran MiXCR and retained productive beta chains. Rows merge per CDR3 protein into single entries with the most common DNA and genes. The sample table records 210,000 or so distinct CDR3 sequences; 6% to 8% of these occur just once. The ten largest clones capture about 6% of the sample. The sequencing sample was made of PBMCs. Every receptor here comes from a human donor in good health (CMV status not recorded). Some clones in this sample may be carry-over from other donors' samples.

This clonotype appeared many times. V is TRBV7-9 and J is TRBJ2-7; D ambiguous. The germline CDR1 and CDR2 sequences are SEHNR and FQNEAQ (reference sequence). V dropped 1 base and J dropped 2 bases, with 15 bases sitting between them. The length of the CDR3 is 16 residues. The CDR3 is CASSLGLGVATYEQYF. CDR3 nucleotide sequence: TGTGCCAGCAGCTTAGGGCTTGGGGTGGCCACCTACGAGCAGTACTTC.

In its sample, this clonotype was seen many times. The chain recombines TRBV29-1 with TRBJ1-1; 7 bases match TRBD1. The CDR3 is 12 residues long. CDR1 SQVTM and CDR2 ANQGSEA come from the germline V gene. CDR3 DNA sequence: TGCCGGCCCCACAGGGGCCCTAGCAAAGCTTTCTTT. Translated: CRPHRGPSKAFF.

This clonotype has ten or more counts. V gene TRBV3-1 combines with J gene TRBJ1-4; perhaps TRBD1 as D (5 bases). CDR1 and CDR2 (germline): LGHDT, YNNKEL (reference sequence). The CDR3 totals 13 residues. Trimming took off 4 bases at V and 6 bases at J, with 9 bases between the two ends. CDR3 sequence: CASSRGGDEKLFF. The CDR3 DNA sequence: TGTGCCAGCAGCCGCGGGGGGGATGAAAAACTGTTTTTT. The full variable domain, its missing parts supplied by reference TRBV3-1 and TRBJ1-4, is DTAVSQTPKYLVTQMGNDKSIKCEQNLGHDTMYWYKQDSKKFLKIMFSYNNKELIINETVPNRFSPKSPDKAHLNLHINSLELGDSAVYFCASSRGGDEKLFFGSGTQLSVL.

This clonotype came up many times. The chain has TRBV5-1 and TRBJ2-3, with 11 bases fitting TRBD2. The CDR3 is made up of 20 amino acids. The V segment lost 4 bases and the J segment 2 bases; nucleotides outside the gene matches: 18. CDR1 SGHRS and CDR2 YFSETQ come from the germline V gene. Here the CDR3 reads CASSSPGLAETETITDTQYF. CDR3 bases: TGCGCCAGCAGCAGCCCGGGACTAGCGGAGACCGAAACTATCACAGATACGCAGTATTTT.

This clonotype appeared many times. The chain couples TRBV29-1 to TRBJ2-1; no reliable D call. Germline CDR1 and CDR2: SQVTM and ANQGSEA. V was clipped by 7 bases and J by 6 bases, with 13 bases between them. This CDR3 is 12 amino acids long. Here the CDR3 DNA reads TGCAGCGCTGGGGTTGCTAGCAATGAGCAGTTCTTC. Translated, it gives CSAGVASNEQFF.

This clonotype was observed a handful of times. The rearrangement uses TRBV10-3 and TRBJ1-1; D remains unclear. The CDR3 loop spans 12 amino acids. Trimming cost V 3 bases and J 4 bases, with 6 bases left between them. The germline V gene has CDR1 ENHRY and CDR2 SYGVKD. CDR3 nucleotide sequence: TGTGCCATCAGTGACTGGGCCACTGAAGCTTTCTTT. Translated: CAISDWATEAFF.

This clonotype was seen repeatedly, ten times or more. J is TRBJ1-1 and V is TRBV7-2; D is perhaps TRBD1 (5 bases). Trimming cost V 5 bases and J 3 bases, with 13 bases left between them. Germline lookup yields CDR1 SGHTA and CDR2 FQGNSA. CDR3 length: 14 residues. In DNA, the CDR3 is TGTGCCAGCAGCCCCAGGCCGGGGGACACTGAAGCTTTCTTT. Translating gives CASSPRPGDTEAFF.

This clonotype was counted ten times or more. CDR3 amino acids: CASSLAFRTQGTKNIQYF. The CDR3 coding sequence is TGTGCCAGCAGCTTAGCGTTCAGGACCCAGGGGACCAAAAACATTCAGTACTTC. The chain has TRBV7-2 and TRBJ2-4; possibly TRBD1 for D (6 bases). V was pared by 0 bases and J by 2 bases, with 17 bases between. This CDR3 spans 18 amino acids. Germline V gives CDR1 SGHTA, CDR2 FQGNSA.

In its sample, this clonotype was seen many times. The V call is TRBV6-2 or TRBV6-3, the J call TRBJ2-7; weak D call: TRBD1 (6 bases). V gave up 4 bases and J gave up 1 base, with 20 bases separating them. Germline loops: CDR1 MNHEY, CDR2 SVGEGT. There are 17 residues in the CDR3. DNA for the CDR3: TGTGCCAGCAGTTCGTCGGGCGCGGTACAGGGTTCCTACGAGCAGTACTTC. Its protein is CASSSSGAVQGSYEQYF.

This clonotype was seen a handful of times. The chain employs TRBV6-5 and TRBJ2-1, with D perhaps TRBD1 (5 bases). CDR1 and CDR2 from the germline V gene are MNHEY and SVGAGI. This CDR3 spans 16 amino acids. V was clipped by 2 bases and J by 6 bases, with 17 bases between them. The CDR3 sequence is CASSYGARSLGNEQFF. DNA for the CDR3: TGTGCCAGCAGTTACGGGGCCCGGTCCCTCGGCAATGAGCAGTTCTTC.

This clonotype was counted at least ten times. The chain recombines TRBV2 with TRBJ2-1, with D possibly TRBD1 on 5 matching bases. V was trimmed by 7 bases and J by 4 bases, leaving 8 bases between them. The CDR3 consists of 12 residues. Looked up from germline, CDR1 is SNHLY and CDR2 is FYNNEI. CDR3 residues: CASIDSYNEQFF. Here the CDR3 DNA reads TGTGCCAGCATAGACAGTTACAATGAGCAGTTCTTC.

This clonotype was found many times. The chain combines TRBV20-1 with TRBJ2-5; D not resolved. CDR1 is DFQATT, CDR2 SNEGSKA, per germline (reference sequence). This CDR3 is 12 amino acids long. The V gene lost 3 bases and the J gene lost 0 bases, with 5 bases spanning the gap. CDR3 DNA sequence: TGCAGTGCTAGGGTTAACCAAGAGACCCAGTACTTC. It is translated as CSARVNQETQYF.

This clonotype has only a few counts. The V and J genes are TRBV7-2 and TRBJ2-5; 14 bases line up with TRBD2. The ends lost 5 bases at V and 4 bases at J; junction bases unmatched: 6. The CDR3 is 16 residues long. In germline, CDR1 is SGHTA, CDR2 FQGNSA. This CDR3 is CASSRTGTSGGETQYF. CDR3 in DNA: TGTGCCAGCAGCCGGACCGGGACTAGCGGGGGAGAGACCCAGTACTTC. Filled out from reference TRBV7-2 and TRBJ2-5, the complete variable domain reads GAGVSQSPSNKVTEKGKDVELRCDPISGHTALYWYRQSLGQGLEFLIYFQGNSAPDKSGLPSDRFSAERTGGSVSTLTIQRTQQEDSAVYLCASSRTGTSGGETQYFGPGTRLLVL.

This chain uses TRBV7-3 with TRBJ2-2; D gene uncertain. CDR3 length: 11 amino acids. V shed 11 bases and J shed 5 bases, with 9 bases lying between them. The germline V gene has CDR1 SGHTA and CDR2 FQGTGA. CDR3 nucleotides: TGTGCCCAGATCACGACCGGGGAGCTGTTTTTT. Amino acids: CAQITTGELFF.

This clonotype counts as medium-sized. The chain carries TRBV7-2 and TRBJ1-2, with no clear D. The V end was cut by 0 bases, the J end by 7 bases, with 9 bases between. Germline CDR1 is SGHTA and CDR2 is FQGNSA. The CDR3 has 13 amino acids. The CDR3 is CASSLARSAGYTF. The CDR3 DNA is TGTGCCAGCAGCTTAGCGCGGTCAGCTGGCTACACCTTC.

The sample holds many counts of this clonotype. The CDR3 region has the DNA TGTGCCAGCAGTTACTCTGAGATGCAGGCCTACGAGCAGTACTTC. It is translated as CASSYSEMQAYEQYF. The chain joins TRBV6-6 to TRBJ2-7; no firm D call. The CDR3 has 15 residues. CDR1 MNHNY and CDR2 SVGAGI come from the germline V gene (reference sequence). Deletions cut 0 bases from V and 2 bases from J, with 11 bases between.

This clonotype has a count of ten or more. The V and J genes are TRBV20-1 and TRBJ2-1, with 8 positions matching TRBD2. The CDR3 has 15 residues. From germline, CDR1 is DFQATT and CDR2 SNEGSKA (reference sequence). The V segment lost 5 bases and the J segment 0 bases; nucleotides outside the gene matches: 6. The CDR3 sequence is CSAFSSGASYNEQFF. Here the CDR3 DNA reads TGCAGTGCTTTCAGTAGCGGGGCCTCCTACAATGAGCAGTTCTTC.

This rearrangement joins TRBV13 to TRBJ1-5; D ambiguous. The V gene lost 3 bases and the J gene lost 7 bases, with 13 bases spanning the gap. The CDR3 extends over 14 amino acids. Germline assignment: CDR1 PRHDT and CDR2 FYEKMQ (reference sequence). CDR3: CASSFYSEGQPQHF. The CDR3 nucleotides are TGTGCCAGCAGCTTCTATTCCGAGGGACAGCCCCAGCATTTT.

Turning to this clonotype: A much larger clone differs by one base, so this may be a read error. This sequence joins TRBV20-1 and TRBJ2-7, with D uncertain. CDR1 and CDR2 from the germline V gene are DFQATT and SNEGSKA (reference sequence). This CDR3 is built from 13 residues. Here the CDR3 reads CSALGSKAYDQYF. CDR3 nucleotide sequence: TGCAGTGCCCTAGGGTCTAAAGCCTACGATCAGTACTTC.

This clonotype appeared many times. This chain links TRBV5-1 with TRBJ2-7; 7 bases match TRBD1. J was trimmed by 0 bases and V by 3 bases; bases with no gene match: 6. This CDR3 is built from 15 residues. Germline CDR1 SGHRS, CDR2 YFSETQ. The DNA of the CDR3 is TGCGCCAGCAGCTCCACAGGGGCCCTCTCCTACGAGCAGTACTTC. It encodes CASSSTGALSYEQYF.

This clonotype was recorded at least ten times. This chain joins TRBV7-6 and TRBJ1-1; D is uncertain. Germline CDR1 is SGHVS and CDR2 is FNYEAQ. Trimming cost V 5 bases and J 12 bases, with 22 bases left between them. This CDR3 contains 14 residues. CDR3 coding DNA: TGTGCCAGCAGCCCTCTTCGGGATACCGGAGAGCCTTTCTTT. Protein: CASSPLRDTGEPFF.

This clonotype was seen ten or more times. This chain connects TRBV7-8 to TRBJ2-2; D is unclear. Germline values: CDR1 SGHVS, CDR2 FQNEAQ. The ends were cut back, 7 bases at V and 2 bases at J, with 11 bases in the middle. The CDR3 has 14 amino acids. CDR3 region: CASTQNPNTGELFF. The CDR3 region has the DNA TGTGCCAGCACCCAAAACCCAAACACCGGGGAGCTGTTTTTT.

This clonotype was recorded at least ten times. The rearrangement uses TRBV29-1 and TRBJ2-7; D tentatively reads TRBD1 or TRBD2 (5 bases each). V lost 8 bases to trimming and J lost 2 bases, with 16 bases between them. CDR1 is SQVTM, CDR2 ANQGSEA, per germline. CDR3 size: 13 residues. The CDR3 coding sequence is TGCAGCTTTGCCGGGACGGCGGCCTACGAGCAGTACTTC. Encoded protein: CSFAGTAAYEQYF.

The table lists this clonotype with a few counts. This chain links TRBV16 with TRBJ2-7; TRBD2 matches 7 bases. Germline trimming cut 3 bases from V and 2 bases from J; bases unmatched to any gene: 13. The CDR3 sequence is 17 residues long. The germline V gene encodes CDR1 KGHSY and CDR2 FQNENV. CDR3 DNA sequence: TGTGCCAGCAGCCACCCCTTGGGGGGGGGATCAACCTACGAGCAGTACTTC. Protein product: CASSHPLGGGSTYEQYF.

This clonotype has just a few counts. This chain joins TRBV7-9 and TRBJ1-4; the D is unclear. V lost 1 base, J lost 4 bases, and 16 bases lay in between. This CDR3 has 17 amino acids. From germline, CDR1 is SEHNR and CDR2 FQNEAQ (reference sequence). The CDR3 coding sequence is TGTGCCAGCAGCTTAGGGAGCGTTGGGAGTATTAATGAAAAACTGTTTTTT. This encodes CASSLGSVGSINEKLFF.

At least ten counts were recorded for this clonotype. The V and J genes are TRBV7-2 and TRBJ1-2, with D tentatively TRBD1 (5 bases). The V gene lost 1 base and the J gene lost 8 bases, with 17 bases spanning the gap. Germline CDR1 and CDR2: SGHTA and FQGNSA. The CDR3 runs to 15 residues. The CDR3 region is CASSLEGLPGSGYTF. The DNA for the CDR3 is TGTGCCAGCAGCTTAGAGGGACTTCCTGGAAGCGGCTACACCTTC.

This clonotype was counted ten times or more. This chain connects TRBV7-2 to TRBJ1-1; no clear D gene. V was trimmed by 5 bases and J by 4 bases, leaving 11 bases between them. The length of the CDR3 is 13 residues. Germline values: CDR1 SGHTA, CDR2 FQGNSA. The CDR3 is CASSRPGSTEAFF. The CDR3 DNA is TGTGCCAGCAGCCGCCCCGGTAGCACTGAAGCTTTCTTT.

This clonotype was recorded at least ten times. The CDR3 nucleotides are TGTGCCAGCAGCTTAGTAGGGGGACAGGGGGCGGATCAGCCCCAGCATTTT. Protein: CASSLVGGQGADQPQHF. The chain links TRBV7-2 to TRBJ1-5; 12 bases are a match to TRBD1. This CDR3 region has 17 residues. Germline V lookup: CDR1 SGHTA, CDR2 FQGNSA. V dropped 1 base and J dropped 5; count of bases not matched to a gene: 6.